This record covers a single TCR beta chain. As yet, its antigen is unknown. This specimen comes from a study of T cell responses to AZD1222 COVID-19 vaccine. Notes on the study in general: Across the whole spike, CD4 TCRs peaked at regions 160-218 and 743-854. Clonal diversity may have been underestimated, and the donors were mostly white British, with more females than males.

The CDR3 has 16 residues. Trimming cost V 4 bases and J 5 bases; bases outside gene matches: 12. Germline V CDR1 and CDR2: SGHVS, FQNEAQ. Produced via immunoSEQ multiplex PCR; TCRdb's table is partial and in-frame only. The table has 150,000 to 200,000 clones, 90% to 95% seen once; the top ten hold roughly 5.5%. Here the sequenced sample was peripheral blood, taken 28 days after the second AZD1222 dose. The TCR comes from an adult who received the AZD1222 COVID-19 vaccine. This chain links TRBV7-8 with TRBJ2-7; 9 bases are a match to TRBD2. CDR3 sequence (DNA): TGTGCCAGCAGCTCCCGGAGTAGCGGGAGAATCCACGAGCAGTACTTC. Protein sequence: CASSSRSSGRIHEQYF.